Below, 22 T cell receptor beta chains from the same sample are listed, as sequenced in a study of T cell changes during pregnancy in multiple sclerosis. Here immunoSEQ multiplex PCR was the method, and the copy in TCRdb shows in-frame clones only, minus some. The sample shows 50,000 to 75,000 clones, 75% to 95% of them seen only once. The material was peripheral blood, obtained in the third trimester of pregnancy. Source of these receptors: a female donor in good health, enrolled as a control in a pregnancy study.

The chain is built from TRBV10-3 and TRBJ1-1; 8 nucleotides line up with TRBD1. From germline, CDR1 is ENHRY and CDR2 SYGVKD. V shed 0 bases and J 11 bases; nucleotides not matched to a gene: 11. This CDR3 contains 15 residues. CDR3 amino acids: CAISESHRGASWAFF. The DNA for the CDR3 is TGTGCCATCAGTGAGTCGCACAGGGGGGCGTCGTGGGCTTTCTTT.

This clone was detected once. The chain is built from TRBV9 and TRBJ2-1; 7 nucleotides agree with TRBD2. There are 14 residues in the CDR3. CDR1 SGDLS and CDR2 YYNGEE come from the germline V gene. The J segment lost 8 bases and the V segment lost 8 bases, leaving 13 bases of the junction unmatched. Here the CDR3 reads CASGVGGGTDEQFF. The CDR3, as DNA: TGTGCCAGTGGCGTGGGGGGGGGTACCGATGAGCAGTTCTTC. The full variable domain, with the rest looked up from reference TRBV9 and TRBJ2-1, is DSGVTQTPKHLITATGQRVTLRCSPRSGDLSVYWYQQSLDQGLQFLIQYYNGEERAKGNILERFSAQQFPDLHSELNLSSLELGDSALYFCASGVGGGTDEQFFGPGTRLTVL.

The rearrangement uses TRBV18 and TRBJ2-4, with 8 bases identical to TRBD2. Losses at the gene ends were 3 bases for V and 8 bases for J; bases not matched to a gene: 9. The CDR3 has 15 residues. Germline CDR1 is KGHSH and CDR2 is LQKENI. Written as DNA, the CDR3 is TGTGCCAGCTCACCTCCGGGAGGGCCACGGGACATTCAGTACTTC. Amino acids: CASSPPGGPRDIQYF.

This sequence joins TRBV30 and TRBJ2-5, with TRBD2 as a possible D gene (5 bases). Per the germline V gene, CDR1 is GTSNPN and CDR2 is SVGIG (reference sequence). V lost 0 bases and J lost 5, with 13 bases in between. The CDR3 contains 14 residues. In DNA form, the CDR3 reads TGTGCCTGGAGTGTTTTACTTACGGGGGAGACCCAGTACTTC. Translation: CAWSVLLTGETQYF.

This chain links TRBV5-4 with TRBJ2-1, with TRBD2 as a possible D gene (7 bases). V gave up 4 bases and J gave up 5 bases, with 19 bases separating them. This CDR3 region has 16 residues. CDR1 and CDR2 (germline): SGHNT, YYREEE (reference sequence). CDR3 nucleotide sequence: TGTGCCAGCAGCCCCGTATCGGGGGGCAATCACAATGAGCAGTTCTTC. This translates into CASSPVSGGNHNEQFF. The full variable domain, in which reference TRBV5-4 and TRBJ2-1 provide the parts outside the CDR3, is ETGVTQSPTHLIKTRGQQVTLRCSSQSGHNTVSWYQQALGQGPQFIFQYYREEENGRGNFPPRFSGLQFPNYSSELNVNALELDDSALYLCASSPVSGGNHNEQFFGPGTRLTVL.

The chain employs TRBV7-8 and TRBJ1-6, with unresolved D. The germline V and J ends were trimmed by 2 bases and 0 bases, with 8 bases remaining between them. The CDR3 totals 16 residues. Germline loops: CDR1 SGHVS, CDR2 FQNEAQ. CDR3 sequence: CASSLYGNSYNSPLHF. The CDR3 DNA reads as TGTGCCAGCAGCTTATACGGGAACTCCTATAATTCACCCCTCCACTTT.

This rearrangement joins TRBV19 to TRBJ1-6, with 10 positions matching TRBD1. Germline trimming cut 8 bases from V and 9 bases from J; bases unmatched to any gene: 16. The CDR3 is made up of 17 amino acids. Germline CDR1 and CDR2: LNHDA and SQIVND (reference sequence). The CDR3 loop is CASSRQGAAGISSPLHF. In DNA, the CDR3 is TGTGCCAGTTCTCGACAGGGGGCGGCGGGGATCAGTTCACCCCTCCACTTT.

This chain links TRBV29-1 with TRBJ2-2; 10 bases are shared with TRBD2. The trim removed 7 bases at V and 7 bases at J, leaving 12 bases unmatched. The CDR3 runs 15 residues. CDR1 is SQVTM, CDR2 ANQGSEA, per germline. The CDR3 region is CSATGPSGSGGELFF. DNA for the CDR3: TGCAGCGCTACCGGGCCTAGCGGGAGCGGCGGGGAGCTGTTTTTT.

The rearrangement uses TRBV7-3 and TRBJ1-6, with D possibly being TRBD1 (6 bases). The V gene lost 5 bases and the J gene lost 9 bases, with 17 bases spanning the gap. Germline CDR1 is SGHTA and CDR2 is FQGTGA. The CDR3 extends over 15 amino acids. In DNA form, the CDR3 reads TGTGCCAGCAGCCTAATGGGCAGGGGTGGTTCACCCCTCCACTTT. Protein product: CASSLMGRGGSPLHF.

The genes are TRBV21-1 and TRBJ2-5; the DNA was not used to check the table's D call, TRBD1. TRBV21-1 is classified as a pseudogene. CDR3 length: 15 amino acids. CDR3 loop: CASSKKGRARETQYF. CDR3 nucleotide sequence: TGTGCCAGCAGCAAAAAGGGCAGGGCACGGGAGACCCAGTACTTC.

This sequence joins TRBV20-1 and TRBJ1-2; tentative D call: TRBD1 (6 bases). The CDR3 is made up of 11 amino acids. Trimming shortened V by 6 bases and J by 8 bases, and 13 bases separated the two germline ends. Germline V gene lookup returns CDR1 DFQATT and CDR2 SNEGSKA (reference sequence). This chain's CDR3 is CSASGARGYTF. The CDR3 coding sequence is TGCAGTGCGTCAGGGGCGAGAGGCTACACCTTC.

As regards this clone: Compared with germline, one end of the junction differs, possibly owing to a read error. The chain combines TRBV14 with TRBJ2-2; TRBD1 agrees at 7 bases. Germline CDR1 and CDR2: SGHDN and FVKESK. The CDR3 loop spans 15 amino acids. The CDR3 bases are TGTGCCAGCAGCAAAGACGGCAGGGGGATCGGGGAGCTGTTTTTT. The encoded protein is CASSKDGRGIGELFF.

The chain employs TRBV29-1 and TRBJ2-1; D might be TRBD2 (5 bases). Trimming took off 7 bases at V and 4 bases at J, with 11 bases between the two ends. The CDR3 loop spans 12 amino acids. From germline, CDR1 is SQVTM and CDR2 ANQGSEA. CDR3 amino acids: CSARTSYNEQFF. CDR3 nucleotide sequence: TGCAGCGCCCGGACTTCATACAATGAGCAGTTCTTC.

This rearrangement joins TRBV9 to TRBJ1-2; 8 bases are shared with TRBD1. V lost 0 bases and J lost 4; bases outside the gene matches: 8. CDR3 length equals 16 residues. Germline CDR1 SGDLS, CDR2 YYNGEE. In nucleotides, the CDR3 is TGTGCCAGCAGCGTAGGTCGACAGGGGTTCGGCTATGGCTACACCTTC. It encodes CASSVGRQGFGYGYTF.

As concerns this clone: The junction does not match germline at one end; this may be a read error. The genes are TRBV7-7 and TRBJ2-1; 9 bases match TRBD2. The length of the CDR3 is 17 residues. The V gene's germline CDR1 is SSHAT and CDR2 FNYEAQ (reference sequence). CDR3 nucleotides: TGTGCTAGCAGCAGCTACGGCGGGAGGGCCCAGGTGGATGAGCAGTTCTTC. Amino acids: CASSSYGGRAQVDEQFF.

This clone was observed a handful of times. The rearrangement joins TRBV5-1 to TRBJ2-7; D is possibly TRBD1 (6 bases). V lost 2 bases and J lost 2, with 14 bases in between. The CDR3 is 15 residues long. Germline V lookup: CDR1 SGHRS, CDR2 YFSETQ. The DNA of the CDR3 is TGCGCCAGCAGCTTATCACAGGGAGTAGCCTACGAGCAGTACTTC. Translating it yields CASSLSQGVAYEQYF. Filled out from reference TRBV5-1 and TRBJ2-7, the complete variable domain reads KAGVTQTPRYLIKTRGQQVTLSCSPISGHRSVSWYQQTPGQGLQFLFEYFSETQRNKGNFPGRFSGRQFSNSRSEMNVSTLELGDSALYLCASSLSQGVAYEQYFGPGTRLTVT.

The chain is built from TRBV11-2 and TRBJ2-5; 11 nucleotides align to TRBD2. V dropped 4 bases and J dropped 4; count of bases not matched to a gene: 11. The germline V gene encodes CDR1 SGHAT and CDR2 FQNNGV. CDR3 length: 17 residues. The chain's CDR3 is CASSSGLAGGGGETQYF. The CDR3 nucleotides read TGTGCCAGCAGCTCTGGTCTAGCGGGGGGAGGGGGAGAGACCCAGTACTTC. The full variable domain, completed using reference TRBV11-2 and TRBJ2-5, is EAGVAQSPRYKIIEKRQSVAFWCNPISGHATLYWYQQILGQGPKLLIQFQNNGVVDDSQLPKDRFSAERLKGVDSTLKIQPAKLEDSAVYLCASSSGLAGGGGETQYFGPGTRLLVL.

The chain couples TRBV4-1 to TRBJ2-3, with 9 bases that match TRBD1. Germline V gene data show CDR1 as MGHRA and CDR2 as YSYEKL. V lost 2 bases and J lost 6; bases outside the gene matches: 6. The CDR3 sequence is 15 residues long. The CDR3 reads CASSQLDRGSDTQYF. CDR3 DNA sequence: TGCGCCAGCAGCCAATTAGACAGGGGGTCCGATACGCAGTATTTT.

V and J are TRBV6-6 and TRBJ2-6; D gene unclear. This CDR3 is built from 15 residues. Germline assignment: CDR1 MNHNY and CDR2 SVGAGI (reference sequence). Trimming left V 2 bases short and J 1 base short, with 6 bases between. CDR3 bases: TGTGCCAGCAGTTACCCTCTTTCTGGGGCCAACGTCCTGACTTTC. Its protein product is CASSYPLSGANVLTF.

This clone has just one count. The CDR3 DNA is TGTGCCAGCGGCCGGACTAGCGGGAGAGAGACCCAGTACTTC. Translated: CASGRTSGRETQYF. This chain uses TRBV6-4 with TRBJ2-5; 13 bases map to TRBD2. V gave up 8 bases and J gave up 4 bases; unmatched junction bases: 4. Germline V lookup: CDR1 MRHNA, CDR2 SNTAGT. CDR3 length: 14 residues.

The V gene is TRBV5-5, the J gene TRBJ2-7; 10 bases line up with TRBD2. Per the germline V gene, CDR1 is SGHKS and CDR2 is YYEKEE (reference sequence). Trimming removed 1 base from V and 4 bases from J; junction bases left unmatched: 5. CDR3 length: 15 residues. CDR3 amino acids: CASSLWASGSYEQYF. CDR3 nucleotides: TGTGCCAGCAGCTTGTGGGCTAGCGGGAGTTACGAGCAGTACTTC.

J is TRBJ1-2 and V is TRBV7-2, with no clear D. The CDR3 covers 13 residues. Trimming shortened V by 1 base and J by 4 bases, and 7 bases separated the two germline ends. Germline V gene lookup returns CDR1 SGHTA and CDR2 FQGNSA. The CDR3 sequence: CASSLGRIYGYTF. CDR3 coding DNA: TGTGCCAGCAGCTTAGGGCGGATCTATGGCTACACCTTC.